This T cell receptor (beta chain) was profiled in a study of CD8+ T cells in alopecia areata. On the study more broadly: Administration of oral tofacitinib to treated patients was at 5 to 10 mg twice daily. Overall study results and limits: Normal scalp showed lower clonality than lesional scalp, especially alopecia totalis/universalis.

To note about this clone: The antigen is unknown.

Treatment given: oral pan-JAK inhibitor, 5-10 mg twice daily. Extracted from the samples, RNA was reverse transcribed into cDNA to serve as the sequencing template. Method: immunoSEQ multiplex PCR; TCRdb's copy keeps in-frame clones and lacks some. The sample has roughly 200,000 clones; around half are singletons. Looked up from germline, CDR1 is SGHNT and CDR2 is YENEEA. The CDR3 totals 16 residues. Germline trimming cut 2 bases from V and 1 base from J; bases unmatched to any gene: 7. This chain links TRBV11-3 with TRBJ1-1, with TRBD1 identical over 7 bases. The origin of this receptor is a human donor with alopecia areata. This material consisted of CD8+ T cells sorted from blood, taken at week 24, from a patient treated with tofacitinib. This chain's CDR3 is CASSLSQGVTNTEAFF. CDR3 bases: TGTGCCAGCAGCTTAAGCCAGGGGGTGACGAACACTGAAGCTTTCTTT.